This TCR beta chain was documented in a study of T cell clones after liver transplantation. With respect to this clone: The antigen is not known.

The study, taken as a whole, reports: The donor-reactive repertoire was only partly measurable in a couple of subjects, lacking donor cells.

The ends lost 3 bases at V and 1 base at J; junction bases unmatched: 3. CDR1 is SGDLS, CDR2 YYNGEE, per germline. The CDR3 is made up of 14 amino acids. Here immunoSEQ multiplex PCR was the method, and the copy in TCRdb shows in-frame clones only, minus some. Of around 77,000 clones in the sample, 75% to 85% were seen once. This TCR came from a human patient who received a liver transplant. The graft donor may account for some of the T cells. The rearrangement uses TRBV9 and TRBJ2-5, with 7 nucleotides matching TRBD2. The sequenced sample was CD4+ T cells from blood, obtained 12 months after liver transplant. The CDR3: CASSASSGQETQYF. The CDR3 DNA reads as TGTGCCAGCAGCGCCTCTAGCGGCCAAGAGACCCAGTACTTC.